Below, 10 T cell receptor beta chains from the same sample are listed, as sequenced in a study of T cell repertoires in cytomegalovirus infection. TCRdb recomputed calls from the reads with MiXCR, one row per CDR3 protein. Among over 150,000 distinct CDR3 sequences listed, over 13% were seen once. Material: PBMCs. The receptors derive from a human donor in good health (CMV status not recorded). Some clones in this sample may be carry-over from other donors' samples.

The table lists this clonotype with a few counts. The chain is built from TRBV20-1 and TRBJ2-1; D is perhaps TRBD1 (5 bases). CDR3 length: 13 residues. V lost 6 bases and J 6 bases, leaving 15 bases between the germline ends. Per the germline V gene, CDR1 is DFQATT and CDR2 is SNEGSKA (reference sequence). The CDR3 DNA is TGCAGTGCCCCTCAGGGAAAGGGCAATGAGCAGTTCTTC. Protein: CSAPQGKGNEQFF.

This clonotype occurred many times. The J gene is TRBJ2-1, the V gene TRBV7-8, with D unclear. The CDR3 length is 13 residues. From germline, CDR1 is SGHVS and CDR2 FQNEAQ. Trimming removed 7 bases from V and 0 bases from J, with 7 bases in between. The DNA for the CDR3 is TGTGCCAGCACCGGAAGCTCCTACAATGAGCAGTTCTTC. This encodes CASTGSSYNEQFF. Variable domain in full (rest from reference TRBV7-8 and TRBJ2-1): GAGVSQSPRYKVAKRGQDVALRCDPISGHVSLFWYQQALGQGPEFLTYFQNEAQLDKSGLPSDRFFAERPEGSVSTLKIQRTQQEDSAVYLCASTGSSYNEQFFGPGTRLTVL.

This clonotype has ten or more counts. V usage is TRBV6-2 or TRBV6-3 and J usage is TRBJ2-1, with a weak D call TRBD2 (6 bases). The CDR3 runs to 16 residues. Germline CDR1 and CDR2: MNHEY and SVGEGT. V was trimmed by 10 bases and J by 0 bases, leaving 19 bases between them. The CDR3 is CAISTTRLSSYNEQFF. In nucleotides, the CDR3 is TGTGCCATTTCGACGACTAGACTAAGCTCCTACAATGAGCAGTTCTTC.

The chain carries TRBV24-1 and TRBJ2-3; 9 nucleotides match TRBD1. The trim removed 3 bases at V and 7 bases at J, leaving 4 bases unmatched. Germline CDR1 reads KGHDR; CDR2 reads SFDVKD. This CDR3 has 14 amino acids. The CDR3 loop is CATSDIQGAHTQYF. The CDR3 DNA follows: TGTGCCACCAGTGATATACAGGGGGCACATACGCAGTATTTT.

This clonotype was recorded at least ten times. The chain combines TRBV7-9 with TRBJ1-1, with a tentative D call TRBD1 (5 bases). Germline V CDR1 and CDR2: SEHNR, FQNEAQ (reference sequence). V was clipped by 1 base and J by 4 bases, with 13 bases between them. The CDR3 has 15 amino acids. The DNA for the CDR3 is TGTGCCAGCAGCTTAGTGGGTGGGGGTCCCACTGAAGCTTTCTTT. Its translation: CASSLVGGGPTEAFF.

This chain links TRBV6-6 with TRBJ1-5, with a weak D call TRBD1 (5 bases). CDR1 and CDR2 from the germline V gene are MNHNY and SVGAGI (reference sequence). This CDR3 has 14 amino acids. The germline V and J ends were trimmed by 3 bases and 3 bases, with 9 bases remaining between them. DNA of the CDR3: TGTGCCAGCAGTTATGGGGGGGACAATCAGCCCCAGCATTTT. Encoded protein: CASSYGGDNQPQHF.

V is TRBV2 and J is TRBJ2-2; 11 nucleotides line up with TRBD1. V lost 11 bases and J lost 3; bases outside the gene matches: 11. The CDR3 consists of 16 residues. Germline V gene data show CDR1 as SNHLY and CDR2 as FYNNEI. Written as DNA, the CDR3 is TGTGCCGGATCAGACCGGGACAGGGGGTACACCGGGGAGCTGTTTTTT. This codes for CAGSDRDRGYTGELFF.

This clonotype was found a few times. V is TRBV19 and J is TRBJ2-2; D not certain. V was shortened by 6 bases and J by 7 bases, with 15 bases between the two germline ends. The CDR3 sequence is 14 residues long. The germline gives CDR1 LNHDA, CDR2 SQIVND (reference sequence). CDR3 loop: CASRVLDRNGELFF. The DNA for the CDR3 is TGTGCCAGTAGGGTTCTCGACCGCAACGGGGAGCTGTTTTTT.

This clonotype was seen many times. The chain links TRBV10-3 to TRBJ2-6; no definite D call. V was cut by 3 bases and J by 2 bases, with 8 bases left in between. The germline CDR1 and CDR2 sequences are ENHRY and SYGVKD. The CDR3 loop spans 15 amino acids. The CDR3 here is CAISDWDAGANVLTF. CDR3 nucleotides: TGTGCCATCAGTGATTGGGATGCTGGGGCCAACGTCCTGACTTTC.

This clonotype was detected ten times or more. The V call is TRBV7-8, the J call TRBJ2-5; either TRBD1 or TRBD2 may fit D (5 bases each). The V gene lost 5 bases and the J gene lost 6 bases, with 19 bases spanning the gap. This CDR3 is 15 amino acids long. In germline, CDR1 is SGHVS, CDR2 FQNEAQ. The CDR3 DNA follows: TGTGCCAGCAGCACCCCCGGGACCTCGGGGCAGACCCAGTACTTC. It translates to CASSTPGTSGQTQYF.